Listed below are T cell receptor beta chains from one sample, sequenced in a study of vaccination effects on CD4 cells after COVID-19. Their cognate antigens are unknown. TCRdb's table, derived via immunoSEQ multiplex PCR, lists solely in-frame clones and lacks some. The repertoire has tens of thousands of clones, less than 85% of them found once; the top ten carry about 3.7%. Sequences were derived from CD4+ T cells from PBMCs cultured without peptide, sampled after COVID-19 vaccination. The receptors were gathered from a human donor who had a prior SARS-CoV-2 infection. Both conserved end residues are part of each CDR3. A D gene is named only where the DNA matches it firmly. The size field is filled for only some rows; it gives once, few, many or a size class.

cdr3_aa: CASGLLGSYEQYF
cdr3_nt: TGTGCCAGTGGCTTGTTGGGCTCCTACGAGCAGTACTTC
j_call: TRBJ2-7
d_call: .
v_call: TRBV19
clone_size: .
cdr3_length: 13

cdr3_aa: CAWSVTQGTEAFF
cdr3_nt: TGTGCCTGGAGTGTCACCCAGGGCACTGAAGCTTTCTTT
j_call: TRBJ1-1
d_call: .
v_call: TRBV30
clone_size: .
cdr3_length: 13

cdr3_aa: CASSVVGVTGNTIYF
cdr3_nt: TGTGCCAGCAGCGTGGTAGGGGTAACTGGAAACACCATATATTTT
j_call: TRBJ1-3
d_call: .
v_call: TRBV9
clone_size: .
cdr3_length: 15

cdr3_aa: CASSPQRTDGYTF
cdr3_nt: TGTGCCAGCTCACCACAGCGGACGGATGGCTACACCTTC
j_call: TRBJ1-2
d_call: .
v_call: TRBV18
clone_size: few
cdr3_length: 13

cdr3_aa: CASSRLAGTYNEQFF
cdr3_nt: TGTGCCAGCAGCCGCCTGGCGGGGACCTACAATGAGCAGTTCTTC
j_call: TRBJ2-1
d_call: .
v_call: TRBV7-2
clone_size: .
cdr3_length: 15

cdr3_aa: CASSLATGAGAFF
cdr3_nt: TGTGCCAGCAGCTTAGCCACCGGGGCGGGAGCTTTCTTT
j_call: TRBJ1-1
d_call: .
v_call: TRBV7-2
clone_size: .
cdr3_length: 13

cdr3_aa: CASSPSMQGFGEKLFF
cdr3_nt: TGTGCCAGCTCACCGAGTATGCAGGGGTTTGGTGAAAAACTGTTTTTT
j_call: TRBJ1-4
d_call: .
v_call: TRBV18
clone_size: .
cdr3_length: 16

cdr3_aa: CASSLLRGNSYEQYF
cdr3_nt: TGTGCCAGCAGCTTGCTACGCGGGAACTCCTACGAGCAGTACTTC
j_call: TRBJ2-7
d_call: .
v_call: TRBV5-4
clone_size: .
cdr3_length: 15

cdr3_aa: CASSLGVVFGGETQYF
cdr3_nt: TGTGCCAGCAGCTTAGGGGTTGTCTTCGGGGGGGAGACCCAGTACTTC
j_call: TRBJ2-5
d_call: TRBD2
v_call: TRBV7-2
clone_size: .
cdr3_length: 16

cdr3_aa: CASSPRQFTDTQYF
cdr3_nt: TGTGCCAGCTCACCCAGGCAGTTCACAGATACGCAGTATTTT
j_call: TRBJ2-3
d_call: .
v_call: TRBV18
clone_size: .
cdr3_length: 14

cdr3_aa: CASSRTEAFF
cdr3_nt: TGTGCCAGCAGCCGGACAGAAGCTTTCTTT
j_call: TRBJ1-1
d_call: .
v_call: TRBV12-3/TRBV12-4
clone_size: .
cdr3_length: 10

cdr3_aa: CASSRQPNQPQHF
cdr3_nt: TGTGCCAGCAGTAGACAGCCCAATCAGCCCCAGCATTTT
j_call: TRBJ1-5
d_call: .
v_call: TRBV11-2
clone_size: few
cdr3_length: 13

cdr3_aa: CSVGIAGGRDTQYF
cdr3_nt: TGCAGCGTTGGAATAGCGGGGGGGAGAGATACGCAGTATTTT
j_call: TRBJ2-3
d_call: TRBD2
v_call: TRBV29-1
clone_size: once
cdr3_length: 14

cdr3_aa: CASSRRGPGLDSPLHF
cdr3_nt: TGTGCCAGCAGTCGACGGGGCCCAGGGTTGGATTCACCCCTCCACTTT
j_call: TRBJ1-6
d_call: .
v_call: TRBV6-6
clone_size: few
cdr3_length: 16

cdr3_aa: CASSLGTHGYYEQYF
cdr3_nt: TGTGCCAGCAGCTTAGGGACTCACGGCTACTACGAGCAGTACTTC
j_call: TRBJ2-7
d_call: .
v_call: TRBV7-2
clone_size: .
cdr3_length: 15

cdr3_aa: CATSYRPGRGQETQYF
cdr3_nt: TGTGCCACCAGCTATCGGCCCGGGCGGGGCCAAGAGACCCAGTACTTC
j_call: TRBJ2-5
d_call: .
v_call: TRBV15
clone_size: .
cdr3_length: 16

cdr3_aa: CASSDALGQGRSGEQFF
cdr3_nt: TGTGCCAGCAGTGATGCCCTCGGACAGGGAAGGTCCGGTGAGCAGTTCTTC
j_call: TRBJ2-1
d_call: TRBD1
v_call: TRBV2
clone_size: few
cdr3_length: 17

cdr3_aa: CASSLVSGANYGYTF
cdr3_nt: TGTGCCAGCAGCTTAGTGTCCGGGGCTAACTATGGCTACACCTTC
j_call: TRBJ1-2
d_call: .
v_call: TRBV7-9
clone_size: .
cdr3_length: 15

cdr3_aa: CASSYSSLGIDSPLHF
cdr3_nt: TGTGCCAGCAGTTACTCGAGTTTGGGGATAGATTCACCCCTCCACTTT
j_call: TRBJ1-6
d_call: .
v_call: TRBV6-5
clone_size: .
cdr3_length: 16

cdr3_aa: CASSFSLADTDTQYF
cdr3_nt: TGTGCCAGCAGCTTCTCTCTAGCGGACACAGATACGCAGTATTTT
j_call: TRBJ2-3
d_call: TRBD2
v_call: TRBV5-4
clone_size: once
cdr3_length: 15

cdr3_aa: CASSPGTRDYEQYF
cdr3_nt: TGTGCCAGCTCACCCGGGACGAGGGACTACGAGCAGTACTTC
j_call: TRBJ2-7
d_call: .
v_call: TRBV18
clone_size: .
cdr3_length: 14

cdr3_aa: CATSDQTGPRNNEQFF
cdr3_nt: TGTGCCACCAGTGACCAGACCGGACCGCGTAACAATGAGCAGTTCTTC
j_call: TRBJ2-1
d_call: .
v_call: TRBV24-1
clone_size: .
cdr3_length: 16

cdr3_aa: CASSLRGRTNEKLFF
cdr3_nt: TGTGCCAGCAGTCTCAGGGGACGAACTAATGAAAAACTGTTTTTT
j_call: TRBJ1-4
d_call: .
v_call: TRBV28
clone_size: .
cdr3_length: 15

cdr3_aa: CASSLGISGLTDTQYF
cdr3_nt: TGCGCCAGCAGCTTAGGCATTAGCGGGTTAACAGATACGCAGTATTTT
j_call: TRBJ2-3
d_call: TRBD2
v_call: TRBV5-1
clone_size: .
cdr3_length: 16

cdr3_aa: CASSQAGTGIPDTQYF
cdr3_nt: TGCGCCAGCAGCCAAGCCGGGACAGGGATTCCAGATACGCAGTATTTT
j_call: TRBJ2-3
d_call: TRBD1
v_call: TRBV4-3
clone_size: .
cdr3_length: 16

cdr3_aa: CASSWGPLLAGAQETQYF
cdr3_nt: TGCGCCAGCAGCTGGGGCCCACTACTAGCGGGGGCCCAAGAGACCCAGTACTTC
j_call: TRBJ2-5
d_call: TRBD2
v_call: TRBV5-1
clone_size: .
cdr3_length: 18

cdr3_aa: CASSPGPGRTEAFF
cdr3_nt: TGTGCCAGCAGCCCGGGACCGGGACGGACTGAAGCTTTCTTT
j_call: TRBJ1-1
d_call: .
v_call: TRBV9
clone_size: .
cdr3_length: 14

cdr3_aa: CASSFIDTGWAFF
cdr3_nt: TGTGCCAGCAGTTTTATCGATACCGGGTGGGCTTTCTTT
j_call: TRBJ1-1
d_call: .
v_call: TRBV12-3/TRBV12-4
clone_size: .
cdr3_length: 13

cdr3_aa: CASSRYIEAETYEQYF
cdr3_nt: TGCGCCAGCAGCCGATATATCGAAGCGGAGACCTACGAGCAGTACTTC
j_call: TRBJ2-7
d_call: .
v_call: TRBV4-3
clone_size: .
cdr3_length: 16

cdr3_aa: CASSLGQGLFSGNTIYF
cdr3_nt: TGCGCCAGCAGCTTGGGGCAAGGACTGTTCTCTGGAAACACCATATATTTT
j_call: TRBJ1-3
d_call: .
v_call: TRBV5-1
clone_size: .
cdr3_length: 17

cdr3_aa: CASSVGQGTGNTIYF
cdr3_nt: TGTGCCAGCAGCGTAGGACAGGGAACTGGAAACACCATATATTTT
j_call: TRBJ1-3
d_call: TRBD1
v_call: TRBV9
clone_size: .
cdr3_length: 15

cdr3_aa: CASSLAGSNYGYTF
cdr3_nt: TGCGCCAGCAGCTTGGCGGGGTCTAACTATGGCTACACCTTC
j_call: TRBJ1-2
d_call: .
v_call: TRBV5-1
clone_size: .
cdr3_length: 14

cdr3_aa: CATRYSGGDEKLFF
cdr3_nt: TGTGCCACCAGATACTCAGGGGGCGATGAAAAACTGTTTTTT
j_call: TRBJ1-4
d_call: TRBD1
v_call: TRBV15
clone_size: .
cdr3_length: 14

cdr3_aa: CASSAQGRDNSPLHF
cdr3_nt: TGTGCCAGCAGCGCCCAGGGTAGGGATAATTCACCCCTCCACTTT
j_call: TRBJ1-6
d_call: .
v_call: TRBV9
clone_size: few
cdr3_length: 15

cdr3_aa: CASSLQTEGWGYTF
cdr3_nt: TGTGCCAGTAGTCTCCAGACAGAGGGATGGGGCTACACCTTC
j_call: TRBJ1-2
d_call: .
v_call: TRBV19
clone_size: few
cdr3_length: 14

cdr3_aa: CASMGTSGGRSKETQYF
cdr3_nt: TGTGCCAGTATGGGGACTAGCGGGGGGCGTTCAAAAGAGACCCAGTACTTC
j_call: TRBJ2-5
d_call: TRBD2
v_call: TRBV19
clone_size: .
cdr3_length: 17

cdr3_aa: CSVDVREGSDTQYF
cdr3_nt: TGCAGCGTTGATGTGAGGGAGGGTTCAGATACGCAGTATTTT
j_call: TRBJ2-3
d_call: TRBD2
v_call: TRBV29-1
clone_size: .
cdr3_length: 14

cdr3_aa: CASSILGSMGNTIYF
cdr3_nt: TGTGCCAGTAGTATTCTCGGATCGATGGGAAACACCATATATTTT
j_call: TRBJ1-3
d_call: .
v_call: TRBV19
clone_size: .
cdr3_length: 15

cdr3_aa: CASSPRGAGGHNTGELFF
cdr3_nt: TGTGCCAGCAGCCCTCGGGGAGCGGGGGGACATAACACCGGGGAGCTGTTTTTT
j_call: TRBJ2-2
d_call: TRBD2
v_call: TRBV7-3
clone_size: .
cdr3_length: 18

cdr3_aa: CASSQGASGRILTGELFF
cdr3_nt: TGTGCCAGCAGCCAAGGAGCTAGCGGGAGGATACTCACCGGGGAGCTGTTTTTT
j_call: TRBJ2-2
d_call: TRBD2
v_call: TRBV4-2
clone_size: few
cdr3_length: 18

cdr3_aa: CASSLGQEGGYTF
cdr3_nt: TGTGCCAGCAGCTTAGGGCAGGAGGGGGGCTACACCTTC
j_call: TRBJ1-2
d_call: .
v_call: TRBV7-2
clone_size: .
cdr3_length: 13

cdr3_aa: CASRTSVNNEQFF
cdr3_nt: TGTGCCAGCAGGACTAGCGTCAACAATGAGCAGTTCTTC
j_call: TRBJ2-1
d_call: TRBD2
v_call: TRBV2
clone_size: few
cdr3_length: 13

cdr3_aa: CASSYWMVGAGVASYEQYF
cdr3_nt: TGTGCCAGCAGTTACTGGATGGTGGGAGCAGGGGTCGCCTCCTACGAGCAGTACTTC
j_call: TRBJ2-7
d_call: .
v_call: TRBV6-2/TRBV6-3
clone_size: .
cdr3_length: 19

cdr3_aa: CASSPAWHEQYF
cdr3_nt: TGTGCCAGCTCACCTGCTTGGCACGAGCAGTACTTC
j_call: TRBJ2-7
d_call: .
v_call: TRBV18
clone_size: .
cdr3_length: 12

cdr3_aa: CAWTLWGSGYTF
cdr3_nt: TGTGCCTGGACCTTGTGGGGGAGCGGCTACACCTTC
j_call: TRBJ1-2
d_call: .
v_call: TRBV30
clone_size: .
cdr3_length: 12

cdr3_aa: CATSPGLEETQYF
cdr3_nt: TGTGCCACTTCACCGGGTTTGGAAGAGACCCAGTACTTC
j_call: TRBJ2-5
d_call: .
v_call: TRBV18
clone_size: .
cdr3_length: 13

cdr3_aa: CASSTGQGWGTEAFF
cdr3_nt: TGCGCCAGCAGCACAGGCCAAGGGTGGGGAACTGAAGCTTTCTTT
j_call: TRBJ1-1
d_call: .
v_call: TRBV5-1
clone_size: .
cdr3_length: 15

cdr3_aa: CASSRGTSGFSYEQYF
cdr3_nt: TGCGCCAGCAGTCGAGGGACTAGCGGGTTCTCCTACGAGCAGTACTTC
j_call: TRBJ2-7
d_call: TRBD2
v_call: TRBV10-2
clone_size: few
cdr3_length: 16

cdr3_aa: CASSQFSDSPLHF
cdr3_nt: TGTGCCAGCAGCCAATTTTCCGATTCACCCCTCCACTTT
j_call: TRBJ1-6
d_call: .
v_call: TRBV3-1/TRBV3-2
clone_size: .
cdr3_length: 13

cdr3_aa: CAWSVGGVVDTQYF
cdr3_nt: TGTGCCTGGAGTGTAGGTGGGGTCGTAGATACGCAGTATTTT
j_call: TRBJ2-3
d_call: .
v_call: TRBV30
clone_size: few
cdr3_length: 14

cdr3_aa: CASSLDAGFETQYF
cdr3_nt: TGCGCCAGCAGCTTGGATGCCGGGTTCGAGACCCAGTACTTC
j_call: TRBJ2-5
d_call: .
v_call: TRBV5-1
clone_size: .
cdr3_length: 14

cdr3_aa: CAWSVALAVQETQYF
cdr3_nt: TGTGCCTGGAGTGTAGCTCTAGCGGTCCAAGAGACCCAGTACTTC
j_call: TRBJ2-5
d_call: TRBD2
v_call: TRBV30
clone_size: .
cdr3_length: 15

cdr3_aa: CAIRSSYNSPLHF
cdr3_nt: TGTGCCATCCGCTCTTCCTATAATTCACCCCTCCACTTT
j_call: TRBJ1-6
d_call: .
v_call: TRBV6-5
clone_size: .
cdr3_length: 13

cdr3_aa: CASSPVAFYSYNEQFF
cdr3_nt: TGTGCCAGCTCACCAGTGGCCTTTTACTCCTACAATGAGCAGTTCTTC
j_call: TRBJ2-1
d_call: .
v_call: TRBV18
clone_size: .
cdr3_length: 16

cdr3_aa: CASSITMAASTDTQYF
cdr3_nt: TGTGCCAGTAGTATCACAATGGCAGCTAGCACAGATACGCAGTATTTT
j_call: TRBJ2-3
d_call: .
v_call: TRBV19
clone_size: .
cdr3_length: 16

cdr3_aa: CATTGGWSYNEQFF
cdr3_nt: TGTGCCACCACCGGAGGGTGGTCCTACAATGAGCAGTTCTTC
j_call: TRBJ2-1
d_call: .
v_call: TRBV7-9
clone_size: .
cdr3_length: 14

cdr3_aa: CASSLTRDQTQYF
cdr3_nt: TGTGCCAGCAGCTTAACTCGTGACCAGACCCAGTACTTC
j_call: TRBJ2-5
d_call: .
v_call: TRBV7-3
clone_size: .
cdr3_length: 13

cdr3_aa: CASSLNNLPDTQYF
cdr3_nt: TGTGCCAGTAGCCTTAACAACCTTCCAGATACGCAGTATTTT
j_call: TRBJ2-3
d_call: .
v_call: TRBV19
clone_size: .
cdr3_length: 14

cdr3_aa: CATSRDSFNADTQYF
cdr3_nt: TGTGCCACCAGCAGAGATTCCTTCAATGCAGATACGCAGTATTTT
j_call: TRBJ2-3
d_call: .
v_call: TRBV15
clone_size: .
cdr3_length: 15